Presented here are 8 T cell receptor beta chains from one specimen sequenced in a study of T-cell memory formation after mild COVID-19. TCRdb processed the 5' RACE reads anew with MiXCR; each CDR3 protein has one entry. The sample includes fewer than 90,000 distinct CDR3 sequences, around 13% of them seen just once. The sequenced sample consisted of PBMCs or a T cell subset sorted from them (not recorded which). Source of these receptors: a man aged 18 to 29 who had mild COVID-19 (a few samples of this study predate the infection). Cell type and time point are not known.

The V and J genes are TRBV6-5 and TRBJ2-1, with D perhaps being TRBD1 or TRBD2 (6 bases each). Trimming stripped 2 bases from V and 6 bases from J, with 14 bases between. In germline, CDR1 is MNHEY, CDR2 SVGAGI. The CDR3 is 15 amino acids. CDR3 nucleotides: TGTGCCAGCAGTTACCTAGGGGGGCTGGGCAATGAGCAGTTCTTC. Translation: CASSYLGGLGNEQFF.

CDR3 amino acids: CASSLLRGYQETQYF. CDR3 bases: TGTGCCAGCAGCCTCCTACGGGGTTACCAAGAGACCCAGTACTTC. This chain uses TRBV7-7 with TRBJ2-5; weak D call: TRBD2 (5 bases). Per germline, CDR1 SSHAT and CDR2 FNYEAQ (reference sequence). The CDR3 is 15 residues long. V lost 5 bases, J lost 0 bases, and 13 bases lay in between. The variable domain in full, with the rest retrieved from reference TRBV7-7 and TRBJ2-5, is GAGVSQSPRYKVTKRGQDVTLRCDPISSHATLYWYQQALGQGPEFLTYFNYEAQPDKSGLPSDRFSAERPEGSISTLTIQRTEQRDSAMYRCASSLLRGYQETQYFGPGTRLLVL.

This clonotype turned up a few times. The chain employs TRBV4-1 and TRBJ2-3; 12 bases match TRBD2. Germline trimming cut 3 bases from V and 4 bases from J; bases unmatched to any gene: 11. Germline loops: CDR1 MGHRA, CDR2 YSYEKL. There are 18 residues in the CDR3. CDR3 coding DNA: TGCGCCAGCAGCCAGGAAGAGGGCCTAGCGGGGGGGCCAGATACGCAGTATTTT. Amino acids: CASSQEEGLAGGPDTQYF.

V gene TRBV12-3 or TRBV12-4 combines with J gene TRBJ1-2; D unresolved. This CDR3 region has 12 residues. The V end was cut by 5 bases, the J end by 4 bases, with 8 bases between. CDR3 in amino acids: CASSTGPYGYTF. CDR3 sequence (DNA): TGTGCCAGCAGTACCGGACCCTATGGCTACACCTTC.

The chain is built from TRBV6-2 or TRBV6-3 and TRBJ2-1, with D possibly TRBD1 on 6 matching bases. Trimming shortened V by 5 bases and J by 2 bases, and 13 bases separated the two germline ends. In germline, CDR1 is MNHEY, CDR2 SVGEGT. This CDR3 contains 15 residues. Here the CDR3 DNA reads TGTGCCAGCAGTCCTACAGGGTTCCCCTACAATGAGCAGTTCTTC. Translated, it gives CASSPTGFPYNEQFF.

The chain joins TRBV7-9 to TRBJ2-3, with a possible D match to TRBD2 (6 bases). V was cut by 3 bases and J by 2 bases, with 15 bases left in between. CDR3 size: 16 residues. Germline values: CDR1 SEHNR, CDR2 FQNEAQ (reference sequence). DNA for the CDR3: TGTGCCAGCAGCTTCCAGGGACTCAACCCCACAGATACGCAGTATTTT. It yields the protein CASSFQGLNPTDTQYF.

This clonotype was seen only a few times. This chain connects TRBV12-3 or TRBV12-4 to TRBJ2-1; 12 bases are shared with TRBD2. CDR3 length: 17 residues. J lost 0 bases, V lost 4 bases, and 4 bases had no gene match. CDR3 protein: CASSSGLAGHSYNEQFF. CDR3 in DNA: TGTGCCAGCAGTTCAGGACTAGCGGGGCACTCCTACAATGAGCAGTTCTTC.

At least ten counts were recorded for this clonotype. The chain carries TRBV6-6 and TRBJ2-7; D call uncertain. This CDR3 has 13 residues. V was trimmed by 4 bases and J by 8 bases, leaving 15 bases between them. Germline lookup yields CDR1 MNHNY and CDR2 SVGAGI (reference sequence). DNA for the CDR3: TGTGCCAGCAGTTCAGGTGGTGTCCCGAAGCAGTACGTC. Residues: CASSSGGVPKQYV.